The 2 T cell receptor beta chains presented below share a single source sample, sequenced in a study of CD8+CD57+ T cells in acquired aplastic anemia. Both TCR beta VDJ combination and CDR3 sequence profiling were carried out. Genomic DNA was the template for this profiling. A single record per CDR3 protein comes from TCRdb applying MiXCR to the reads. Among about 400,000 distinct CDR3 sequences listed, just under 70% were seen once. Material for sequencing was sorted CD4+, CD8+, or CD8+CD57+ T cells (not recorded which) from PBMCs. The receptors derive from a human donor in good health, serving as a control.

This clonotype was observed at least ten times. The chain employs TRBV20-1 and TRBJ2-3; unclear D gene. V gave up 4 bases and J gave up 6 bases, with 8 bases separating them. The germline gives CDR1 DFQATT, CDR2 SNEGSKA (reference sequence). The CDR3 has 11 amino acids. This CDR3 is CSANPQDTQYF. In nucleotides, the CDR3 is TGCAGTGCTAACCCACAGGATACGCAGTATTTT.

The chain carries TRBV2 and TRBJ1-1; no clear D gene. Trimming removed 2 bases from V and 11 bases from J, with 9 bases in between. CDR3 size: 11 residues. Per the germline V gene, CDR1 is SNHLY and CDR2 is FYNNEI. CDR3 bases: TGTGCCAGCAGTGAAACCGGTGAGGCTTTCTTT. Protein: CASSETGEAFF.